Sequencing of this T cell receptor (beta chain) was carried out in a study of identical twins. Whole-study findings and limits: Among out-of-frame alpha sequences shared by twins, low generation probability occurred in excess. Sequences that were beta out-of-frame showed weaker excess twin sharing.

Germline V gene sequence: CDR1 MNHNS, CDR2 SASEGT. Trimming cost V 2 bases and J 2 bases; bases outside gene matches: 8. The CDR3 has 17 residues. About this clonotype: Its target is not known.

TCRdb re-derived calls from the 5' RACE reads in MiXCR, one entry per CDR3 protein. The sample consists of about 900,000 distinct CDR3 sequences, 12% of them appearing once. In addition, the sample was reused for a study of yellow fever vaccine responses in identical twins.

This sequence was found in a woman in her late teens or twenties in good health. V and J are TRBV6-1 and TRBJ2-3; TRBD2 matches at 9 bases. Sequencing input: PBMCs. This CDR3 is CASSETLAGSSTDTQYF. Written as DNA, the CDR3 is TGTGCCAGCAGTGAAACCCTAGCGGGGAGTTCCACAGATACGCAGTATTTT.